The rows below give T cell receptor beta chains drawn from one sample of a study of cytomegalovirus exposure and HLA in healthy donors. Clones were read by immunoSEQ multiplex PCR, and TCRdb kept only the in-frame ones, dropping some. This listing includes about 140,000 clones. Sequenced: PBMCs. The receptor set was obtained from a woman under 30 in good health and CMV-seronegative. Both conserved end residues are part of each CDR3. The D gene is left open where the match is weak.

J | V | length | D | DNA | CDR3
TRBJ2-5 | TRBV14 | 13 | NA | TGTGCCAGCAGCCAAGAAGTGGCAGAGACCCAGTACTTC | CASSQEVAETQYF
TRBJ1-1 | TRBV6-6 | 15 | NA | TGTGCCAGCAGTTATTCGGGCGGGACGAACACTGAAGCTTTCTTT | CASSYSGGTNTEAFF
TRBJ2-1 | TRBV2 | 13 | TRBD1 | TGTGCCAGCAGTGAAGCGCGGTCAGGACAGGACTTCTTC | CASSEARSGQDFF
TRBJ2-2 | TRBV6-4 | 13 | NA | TGTGCCAGCAGTGACGGAGACACCGGGGAGCTGTTTTTT | CASSDGDTGELFF
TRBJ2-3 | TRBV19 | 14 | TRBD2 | TGTGCCAGTAGTACGCAAGCGGGAGCGGATACGCAGTATTTT | CASSTQAGADTQYF
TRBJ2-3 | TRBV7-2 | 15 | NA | TGTGCCAGCAGCTTGGACTATTCTAGCACAGATACGCAGTATTTT | CASSLDYSSTDTQYF
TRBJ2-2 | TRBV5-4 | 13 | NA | TGTGCCAGCAGCTTGTTAAGCTCCGGGGAGCTGTTTTTT | CASSLLSSGELFF
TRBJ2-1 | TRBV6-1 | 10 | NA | TGTGCCAGCAGTCACAGTGAGCAGTTCTTC | CASSHSEQFF
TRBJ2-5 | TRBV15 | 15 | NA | TGTGCCACCAGCAGAGATTTGGGACTCCAAGAGACCCAGTACTTC | CATSRDLGLQETQYF
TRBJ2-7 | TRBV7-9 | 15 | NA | TGTGCCAGCAGCCGACCCGGGACTTCCACCTACGAGCAGTACTTC | CASSRPGTSTYEQYF
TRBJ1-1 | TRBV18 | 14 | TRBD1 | TGTGCCAGCTCATTAGCAGGGGGCGCGGTGATAGCTTTCTTT | CASSLAGGAVIAFF
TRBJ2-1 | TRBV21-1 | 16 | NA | TGTGCCAGCAGCGCCACGCCAAAACAGGGGGACAATGAGCAGTTCTTC | CASSATPKQGDNEQFF
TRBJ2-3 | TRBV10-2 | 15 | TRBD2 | TGCGCCAGCAGTAACGCGGGAGAGTGGACAGATACGCAGTATTTT | CASSNAGEWTDTQYF
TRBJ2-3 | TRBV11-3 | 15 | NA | TGTGCCAGCAGCTTGGGGGCGAGGAGCACAGATACGCAGTATTTT | CASSLGARSTDTQYF
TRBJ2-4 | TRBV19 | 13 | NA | TGTGCCAGTAGACCCGGGAGTGGGAACATTCAGTACTTC | CASRPGSGNIQYF
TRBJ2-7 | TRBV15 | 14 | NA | TGTGCCACCAGCAGAGACAGGGGGGCCTACGAGCAGTACTTC | CATSRDRGAYEQYF
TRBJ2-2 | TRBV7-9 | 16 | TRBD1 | TGTGCCAGCAGCTTGACTTGGGACAGGGTGGCCGGGGAGCTGTTTTTT | CASSLTWDRVAGELFF
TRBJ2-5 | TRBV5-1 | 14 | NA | TGCGCCAGCAGCTTTCCGAGGGTCGGGGAGACCCAGTACTTC | CASSFPRVGETQYF
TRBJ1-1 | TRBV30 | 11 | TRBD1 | TGTGTAGGACAGGGATTCACTGAAGCTTTCTTT | CVGQGFTEAFF
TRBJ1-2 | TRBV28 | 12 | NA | TGTGCCAGCAGTTTCCTTGACTATGGCTACACCTTC | CASSFLDYGYTF
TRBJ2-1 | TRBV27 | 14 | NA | TGTGCCAGCAGACGGACTGACGCCTACAATGAGCAGTTCTTC | CASRRTDAYNEQFF
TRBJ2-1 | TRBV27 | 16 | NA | TGTGCCAGCAGTCCCTCTGGGCGTAGCTCCTACAATGAGCAGTTCTTC | CASSPSGRSSYNEQFF
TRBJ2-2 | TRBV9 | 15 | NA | TGTGCCAGCAGCGTTTCCGGACAGAAGGCCGGGGAGCTGTTTTTT | CASSVSGQKAGELFF
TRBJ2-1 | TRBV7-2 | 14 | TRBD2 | TGTGCCAGCAGCCGGACTAGCGGGAGAGATGAGCAGTTCTTC | CASSRTSGRDEQFF
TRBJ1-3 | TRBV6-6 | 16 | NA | TGTGCCAGCAGTTACTCGTCCGGGGGGCCAGGAAACACCATATATTTT | CASSYSSGGPGNTIYF
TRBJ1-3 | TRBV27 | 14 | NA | TGTGCCAGCAGTTTTGGGGGGGAGGGAAACACCATATATTTT | CASSFGGEGNTIYF
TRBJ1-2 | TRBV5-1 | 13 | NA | TGCGCCAGCAGCTCAGGGGTTGCCTATGGCTACACCTTC | CASSSGVAYGYTF
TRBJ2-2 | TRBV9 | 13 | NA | TGTGCCAGCAGCGTATCGGTCACCGGGGAGCTGTTTTTT | CASSVSVTGELFF
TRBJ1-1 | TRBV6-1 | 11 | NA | TGTGCCAGCAGTGACAGGGCTGAAGCTTTCTTT | CASSDRAEAFF
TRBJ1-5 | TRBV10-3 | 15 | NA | TGTGCCATAGGGGGGGGAACAAATAGCAATCAGCCCCAGCATTTT | CAIGGGTNSNQPQHF
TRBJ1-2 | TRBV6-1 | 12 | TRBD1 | TGTGCCAGCAGAACAGGGGACTATGGCTACACCTTC | CASRTGDYGYTF
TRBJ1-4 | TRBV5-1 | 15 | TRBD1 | TGCGCCAGCAGCTGGGGGACAGGGAGGGATGAAAAACTGTTTTTT | CASSWGTGRDEKLFF
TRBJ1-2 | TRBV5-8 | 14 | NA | TGTGCCAGCAGCTTGCGCGTGGAGGGTGTCGGCTACACCTTC | CASSLRVEGVGYTF
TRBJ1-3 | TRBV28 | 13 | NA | TGTGCCAGCAGGCCCGGTGGTGGAAACACCATATATTTT | CASRPGGGNTIYF
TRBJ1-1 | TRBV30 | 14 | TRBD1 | TGTGCCTGGAGGGACAGGCGGGGGAACACTGAAGCTTTCTTT | CAWRDRRGNTEAFF
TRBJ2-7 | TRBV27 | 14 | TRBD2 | TGTGCCAGCATGTGGGCTAGCGGGAGTGGGGAGCAGTACTTC | CASMWASGSGEQYF
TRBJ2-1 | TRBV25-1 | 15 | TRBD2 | TGTGCCAGCAGCGTCACTAGCGGGTCGGGCAATGAGCAGTTCTTC | CASSVTSGSGNEQFF
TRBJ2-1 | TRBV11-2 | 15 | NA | TGTGCCAGCAGCTTAGATGGCGGCTATTACAATGAGCAGTTCTTC | CASSLDGGYYNEQFF
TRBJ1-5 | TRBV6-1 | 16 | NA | TGTGCCAGCAGTGAAGCGCTACGGGGTAACTATCAGCCCCAGCATTTT | CASSEALRGNYQPQHF
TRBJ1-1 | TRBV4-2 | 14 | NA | TGTGCCAGCAGCCAACGGGGACTGGTCACTGAAGCTTTCTTT | CASSQRGLVTEAFF
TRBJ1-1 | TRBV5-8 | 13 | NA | TGTGCCAGCAACCTAGCCACAGGGACTGAAGCTTTCTTT | CASNLATGTEAFF
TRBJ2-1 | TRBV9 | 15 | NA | TGTGCCAGCAGCCCCGACAATCCTTCCTACAATGAGCAGTTCTTC | CASSPDNPSYNEQFF
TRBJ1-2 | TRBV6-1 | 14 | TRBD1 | TGTGCCAGCAGTGGGAACAGGGGGCATCATGGCTACACCTTC | CASSGNRGHHGYTF
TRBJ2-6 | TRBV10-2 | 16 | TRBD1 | TGCGCCAGCAGCCAGGACAGGGGATATGGGGCCAACGTCCTGACTTTC | CASSQDRGYGANVLTF
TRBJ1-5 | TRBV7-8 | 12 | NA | TGTGCCAGCAGCTTAGGCGATCAGCCCCAGCATTTT | CASSLGDQPQHF
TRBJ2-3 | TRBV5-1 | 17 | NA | TGCGCCAGCAGCTTGGTCCCGGAGAGCGGAAGCACAGATACGCAGTATTTT | CASSLVPESGSTDTQYF
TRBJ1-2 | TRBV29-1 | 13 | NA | TGCAGCGTCACCAGGGAGCGGGACTATGGCTACACCTTC | CSVTRERDYGYTF
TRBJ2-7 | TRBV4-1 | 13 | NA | TGCGCCAGCAGCCAAAAATTCGAGGACGAGCAGTACTTC | CASSQKFEDEQYF